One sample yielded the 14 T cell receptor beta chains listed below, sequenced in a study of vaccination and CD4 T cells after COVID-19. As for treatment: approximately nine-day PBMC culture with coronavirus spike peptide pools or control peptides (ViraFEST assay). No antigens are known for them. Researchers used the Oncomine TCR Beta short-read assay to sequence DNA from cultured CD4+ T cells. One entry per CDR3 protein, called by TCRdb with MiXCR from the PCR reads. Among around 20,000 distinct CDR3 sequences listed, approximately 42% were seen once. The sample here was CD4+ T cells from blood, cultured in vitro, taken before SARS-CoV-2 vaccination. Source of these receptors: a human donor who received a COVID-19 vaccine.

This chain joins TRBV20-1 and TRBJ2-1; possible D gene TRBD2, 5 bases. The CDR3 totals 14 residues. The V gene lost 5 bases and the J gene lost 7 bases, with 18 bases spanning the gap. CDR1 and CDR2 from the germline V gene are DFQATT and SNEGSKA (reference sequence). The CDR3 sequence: CSAGLGLGWNEQFF. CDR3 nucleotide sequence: TGCAGTGCTGGACTGGGCCTGGGGTGGAATGAGCAGTTCTTC.

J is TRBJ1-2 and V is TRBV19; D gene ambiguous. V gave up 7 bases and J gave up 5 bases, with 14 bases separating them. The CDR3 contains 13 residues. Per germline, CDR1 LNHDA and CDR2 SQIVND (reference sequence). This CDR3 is CASTTSGSYGYTF. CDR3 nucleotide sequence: TGTGCCAGTACCACTTCCGGATCTTATGGCTACACCTTC.

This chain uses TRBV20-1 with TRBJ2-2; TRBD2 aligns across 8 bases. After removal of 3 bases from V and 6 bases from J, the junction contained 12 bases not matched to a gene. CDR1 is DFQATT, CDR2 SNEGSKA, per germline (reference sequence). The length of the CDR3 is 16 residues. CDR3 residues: CSARVAGAGGSGELFF. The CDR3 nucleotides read TGCAGTGCTAGGGTGGCCGGGGCGGGGGGATCCGGGGAGCTGTTTTTT.

The CDR3 DNA reads TGTGCCAGCAGCCCATTAGGACTAGCAAGATGGGACAATGAGCAGTTCTTC. As protein: CASSPLGLARWDNEQFF. The V call is TRBV7-8, the J call TRBJ2-1; 8 bases are shared with TRBD2. CDR3 length equals 17 residues. Germline values: CDR1 SGHVS, CDR2 FQNEAQ. The V gene end was trimmed by 5 bases and the J gene end by 5 bases; junction bases not matched to a gene: 14.

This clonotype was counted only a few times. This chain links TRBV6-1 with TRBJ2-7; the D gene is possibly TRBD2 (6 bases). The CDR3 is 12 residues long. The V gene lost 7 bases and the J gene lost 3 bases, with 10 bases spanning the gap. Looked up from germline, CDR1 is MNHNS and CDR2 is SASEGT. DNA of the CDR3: TGTGCCAGCATGGATAGCGGCTACGAGCAGTACTTC. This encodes CASMDSGYEQYF.

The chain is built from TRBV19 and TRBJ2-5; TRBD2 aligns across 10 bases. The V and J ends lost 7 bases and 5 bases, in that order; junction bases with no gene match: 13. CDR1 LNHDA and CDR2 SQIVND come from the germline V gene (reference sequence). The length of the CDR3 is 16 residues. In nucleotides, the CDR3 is TGTGCCAGTAAACCAGCGGGGGGGCCGGGTAGGGAGACCCAGTACTTC. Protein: CASKPAGGPGRETQYF.

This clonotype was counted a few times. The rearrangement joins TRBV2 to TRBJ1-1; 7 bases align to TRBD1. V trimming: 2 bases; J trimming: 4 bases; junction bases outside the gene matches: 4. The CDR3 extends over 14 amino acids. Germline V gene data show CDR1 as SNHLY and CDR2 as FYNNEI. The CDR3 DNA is TGTGCCAGCAGTGAAACCAACAGGGGCACTGAAGCTTTCTTT. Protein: CASSETNRGTEAFF.

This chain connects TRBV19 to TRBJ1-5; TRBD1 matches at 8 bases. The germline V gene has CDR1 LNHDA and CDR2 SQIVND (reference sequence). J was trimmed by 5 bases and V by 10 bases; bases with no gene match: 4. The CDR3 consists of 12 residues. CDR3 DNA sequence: TGTGCCACAACGGACAGGGATCAGCCCCAGCATTTT. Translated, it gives CATTDRDQPQHF.

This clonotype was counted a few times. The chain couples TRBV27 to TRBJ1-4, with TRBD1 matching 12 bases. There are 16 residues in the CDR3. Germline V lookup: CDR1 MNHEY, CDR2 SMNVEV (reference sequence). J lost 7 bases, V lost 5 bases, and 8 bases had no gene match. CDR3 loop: CASSPGQGAPGEKLFF. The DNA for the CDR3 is TGTGCCAGCAGTCCGGGACAGGGGGCGCCCGGTGAAAAACTGTTTTTT. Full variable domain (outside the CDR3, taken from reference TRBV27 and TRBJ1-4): EAQVTQNPRYLITVTGKKLTVTCSQNMNHEYMSWYRQDPGLGLRQIYYSMNVEVTDKGDVPEGYKVSRKEKRNFPLILESPSPNQTSLYFCASSPGQGAPGEKLFFGSGTQLSVL.

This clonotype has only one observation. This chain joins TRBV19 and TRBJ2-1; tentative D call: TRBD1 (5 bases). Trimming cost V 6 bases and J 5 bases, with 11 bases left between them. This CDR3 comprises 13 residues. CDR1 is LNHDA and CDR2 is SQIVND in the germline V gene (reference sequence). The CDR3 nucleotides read TGTGCCAGTAGGGGCCTAGGGGACAATGAGCAGTTCTTC. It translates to CASRGLGDNEQFF.

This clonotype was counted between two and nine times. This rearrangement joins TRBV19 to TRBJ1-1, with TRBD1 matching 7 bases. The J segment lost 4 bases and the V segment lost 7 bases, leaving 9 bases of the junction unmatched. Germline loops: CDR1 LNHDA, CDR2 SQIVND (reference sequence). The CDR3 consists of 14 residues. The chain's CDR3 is CASTPRGTSTEAFF. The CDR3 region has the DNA TGTGCCAGTACCCCCAGGGGGACTAGCACTGAAGCTTTCTTT.

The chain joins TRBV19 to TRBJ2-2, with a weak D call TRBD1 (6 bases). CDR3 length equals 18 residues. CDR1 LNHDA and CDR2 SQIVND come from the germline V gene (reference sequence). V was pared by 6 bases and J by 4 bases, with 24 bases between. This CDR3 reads CASSQERRRDTSTGELFF. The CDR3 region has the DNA TGTGCCAGTAGCCAAGAACGCCGTAGGGACACGAGCACCGGGGAGCTGTTTTTT.

CDR3 sequence (DNA): TGCGCCAGCAGCCCTCAGACCTCGTCCGGCTACACCTTC. It translates to CASSPQTSSGYTF. The chain links TRBV5-1 to TRBJ1-2; the D is unclear. V was cut by 4 bases and J by 8 bases, with 15 bases left in between. CDR3 length equals 13 residues. Per germline, CDR1 SGHRS and CDR2 YFSETQ.

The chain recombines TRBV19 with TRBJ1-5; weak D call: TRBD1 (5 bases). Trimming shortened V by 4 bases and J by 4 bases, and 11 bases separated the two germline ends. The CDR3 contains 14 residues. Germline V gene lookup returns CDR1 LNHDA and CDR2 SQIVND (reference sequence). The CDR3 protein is CASSTDRENQPQHF. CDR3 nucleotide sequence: TGTGCCAGTAGTACCGACAGAGAAAATCAGCCCCAGCATTTT.